Listed below are T cell receptor beta chains from one sample, sequenced in a study of cytomegalovirus exposure and HLA in healthy donors. Clones were read by immunoSEQ multiplex PCR, and TCRdb kept only the in-frame ones, dropping some. The sample shows 100,000 to 150,000 clones, about nine tenths of them seen only once. Sequenced material: PBMCs. The receptors were gathered from a young man in good health and CMV-seronegative. CDR3s include the opening cysteine and the closing phenylalanine or tryptophan. A D gene is named only where the DNA matches it firmly. The size entry is marked missing in some rows and otherwise reads once, few, many or a size class.

>TRBV29-1|NA|NA|TRBJ1-1
TGCAGCCCATTCAGGGGGAACACTGAAGCTTTCTTT
CSPFRGNTEAFF
>TRBV12-5|NA|NA|TRBJ2-5
TGTGCTAGTGGTTTGGTAGCGATACAAGAGACCCAGTACTTC
CASGLVAIQETQYF
>TRBV11-2|NA|NA|TRBJ2-7
TGTGCCAGCAGCTACTCGGGACACATCTCCTACGAGCAGTACTTC
CASSYSGHISYEQYF
>TRBV7-3|NA|NA|TRBJ2-1
TGTGCCAGCAGCCCACAGCCCTACAATGAGCAGTTCTTC
CASSPQPYNEQFF
>TRBV5-4|NA|TRBD2|TRBJ2-7
TGTGCCAGCAGCTTGGGACTAGCGGGAGGGCCAAGGGAGCAGTACTTC
CASSLGLAGGPREQYF
>TRBV4-1|NA|TRBD2|TRBJ2-1
TGCGCCAGCAGCCAAGAAGGCGCCCTAGCGGGAGTATCCTACAATGAGCAGTTCTTC
CASSQEGALAGVSYNEQFF
>TRBV2|NA|NA|TRBJ1-5
TGTGCCAGCAGAGAAAACAGGCCTCAGCCCCAGCATTTT
CASRENRPQPQHF
>TRBV29-1|once|NA|TRBJ1-1
TGCAGCGTTGATCTGGGAGGCACTGAAGCTTTCTTT
CSVDLGGTEAFF
>TRBV18|NA|NA|TRBJ1-1
TGTGCCAGCTCACGGGGAGGGGTTATGAACACTGAAGCTTTCTTT
CASSRGGVMNTEAFF
>TRBV11-2|NA|TRBD1|TRBJ2-7
TGTGCCAGCAGCTCCCTCTGGACAGGGATCTACGAGCAGTACTTC
CASSSLWTGIYEQYF
>TRBV27|NA|TRBD2|TRBJ2-7
TGTGCCAGCAGTTTATCGGGACTAGCAGGCTACGAGCAGTACTTC
CASSLSGLAGYEQYF
>TRBV2|NA|TRBD2|TRBJ2-1
TGTGCCAGCAGCGTACTAGCGGGGACGACTCTTACCTACAATGAGCAGTTCTTC
CASSVLAGTTLTYNEQFF
>TRBV4-1|NA|TRBD2|TRBJ2-7
TGCGCCAGTTCTCTTTCTAGCGGGACTTCCTACGAGCAGTACTTC
CASSLSSGTSYEQYF
>TRBV7-2|NA|NA|TRBJ2-2
TGTGCCAGCAGGCCAGGGGATTACACCGGGGAGCTGTTTTTT
CASRPGDYTGELFF
>TRBV7-2|NA|TRBD2|TRBJ2-7
TGTGCCAGCAGCTCCACTAGCGGAACCTACGAGCAGTACTTC
CASSSTSGTYEQYF
>TRBV10-2|NA|NA|TRBJ2-3
TGCGCCAGCAGTGAACCCAGGGGTTCAACAGATACGCAGTATTTT
CASSEPRGSTDTQYF
>TRBV21-1|NA|NA|TRBJ1-1
TGTGCCAGCAGCAAAGGACGGGACAGGGACTGCACTGAAGCTTTCTTT
CASSKGRDRDCTEAFF
>TRBV13|NA|NA|TRBJ1-1
TGTGCCAGCACCGACAGACTGAACACTGAAGCTTTCTTT
CASTDRLNTEAFF
>TRBV19|NA|TRBD2|TRBJ2-1
TGTGCCAGTAGGGCTCCGGGACTAGCGACCAATGAGCAGTTCTTC
CASRAPGLATNEQFF
>TRBV4-1|NA|NA|TRBJ2-1
TGCGCCAGCAGCCAAGGACCTAGAACGGACAATGAGCAGTTCTTC
CASSQGPRTDNEQFF
>TRBV19|NA|NA|TRBJ2-7
TGTGCCAGTAGTATGAATGGGGCCGAGCAGTACTTC
CASSMNGAEQYF
>TRBV7-8|NA|NA|TRBJ1-5
TGTGCCAGCAGCCCCACAACGGGGGGACCCAGCAATCAGCCCCAGCATTTT
CASSPTTGGPSNQPQHF
>TRBV5-1|few|TRBD2|TRBJ2-5
TGCGCCAGCAGCTTGGTTCTAGCGGAAGAGACCCAGTACTTC
CASSLVLAEETQYF
>TRBV9|NA|NA|TRBJ2-3
TGTGCCAGCAGCGCAACTAGCACAGATACGCAGTATTTT
CASSATSTDTQYF
>TRBV12-5|NA|TRBD2|TRBJ2-7
TGTGCTAGTGGTTTGGCCTCGACTAGCGGCTACGAGCAGTACTTC
CASGLASTSGYEQYF
>TRBV2|NA|NA|TRBJ1-3
TGTGCCAGCAGTGAAGAACGGGAAAACACCATATATTTT
CASSEERENTIYF
>TRBV9|NA|NA|TRBJ2-7
TGTGCCAGCAGCGTAGATCCCGGTCCCGAGCAGTACTTC
CASSVDPGPEQYF
>TRBV27|NA|TRBD1|TRBJ2-7
TGTGCCAGCAGTTTAAGGGGGACAGTCTCCTACGAGCAGTACTTC
CASSLRGTVSYEQYF
>TRBV7-2|NA|TRBD1|TRBJ2-7
TGTGCCAGCTCAGACAGGGCCTACGAGCAGTACTTC
CASSDRAYEQYF
>TRBV12-5|NA|NA|TRBJ2-1
TGTGCTAGTGGCGATAGTCCCTCCTACAATGAGCAGTTCTTC
CASGDSPSYNEQFF
>TRBV9|NA|TRBD2|TRBJ2-3
TGTGCCAGCAGCGCGCGGGAGGGGCGGGTGAGGACAGATACGCAGTATTTT
CASSAREGRVRTDTQYF
>TRBV9|NA|NA|TRBJ1-1
TGTGCCAGTCGGGGGGCGAACACTGAAGCTTTCTTT
CASRGANTEAFF
>TRBV6-6|NA|TRBD2|TRBJ2-1
TGTGCCAGCAGTTACCTCCTAACTAGCGCATACGAGCAGTTCTTC
CASSYLLTSAYEQFF
>TRBV4-1|NA|NA|TRBJ1-1
TGCGCCAGCAGCCAAGATCATTTTAGGCGGGGGCGAGCTTTCTTT
CASSQDHFRRGRAFF
>TRBV30|NA|TRBD1|TRBJ1-2
TGTGCCGGAAGGGACAGGATCTATGGCTACACCTTC
CAGRDRIYGYTF
>TRBV4-1|NA|TRBD2|TRBJ2-1
TGCGCCAGCAGCCACGCGGGAGGGTCCTGGAATGAGCAGTTCTTC
CASSHAGGSWNEQFF
>TRBV2|NA|TRBD1|TRBJ2-3
TGTGCCAGCAGTCTACAGGGGGCGGATGAGTTTAAATTTCGGGATTTT
CASSLQGADEFKFRDF
>TRBV5-1|NA|TRBD2|TRBJ2-5
TGCGCCAGCAGCCAATCGACTAGCGGTAAAGAGACCCAGTACTTC
CASSQSTSGKETQYF
>TRBV5-1|NA|NA|TRBJ2-5
TGCGCCAGCAGCTTCGCGGCGGAAGAGACCCAGTACTTC
CASSFAAEETQYF
>TRBV9|NA|NA|TRBJ2-5
TGTGCCAGCAGCGTAGCTGGAGACCAAGAGACCCAGTACTTC
CASSVAGDQETQYF
>TRBV9|NA|NA|TRBJ1-1
TGTGCCAGCAGCGTAGATAGCCCTTTAGGAGGCGTGAACACTGAAGCTTTCTTT
CASSVDSPLGGVNTEAFF
>TRBV6-6|NA|NA|TRBJ2-4
TGTGCCAGCAGTTACACAATCTTAGCCAAAAACATTCAGTACTTC
CASSYTILAKNIQYF
>TRBV10-3|NA|NA|TRBJ1-2
TGTGCCATCAGTGGTGGCAGTGATTTTAACTATGGCTACACCTTC
CAISGGSDFNYGYTF
>TRBV2|NA|TRBD1|TRBJ1-2
TGTGCCAGCCACAGGACAGGAGTTAACTATGGCTACACCTTC
CASHRTGVNYGYTF
>TRBV18|NA|NA|TRBJ2-1
TGTGCCAGCTCACCAACGGGGAACTACAATGAGCAGTTCTTC
CASSPTGNYNEQFF
>TRBV21-1|NA|NA|TRBJ1-1
TGTGCCAGCAGCAACCCCCCCAGGATTACTGAAGCTTTCTTT
CASSNPPRITEAFF
>TRBV2|NA|NA|TRBJ2-4
TGTGCCAGCAGTGATTTAGGACGCGGGGTCATTCAGTACTTC
CASSDLGRGVIQYF
>TRBV6-5|NA|NA|TRBJ1-5
TGTGCCAGCAGTTACCGGGGATACAATCAGCCCCAGCATTTT
CASSYRGYNQPQHF
>TRBV7-9|NA|NA|TRBJ1-1
TGTGCCAGCAGCCGTGGCGAAGCTTTCTTT
CASSRGEAFF
>TRBV27|NA|TRBD1|TRBJ2-5
TGTGCCAGCAGGACGGACAGGGAGAGCGGAGAGACCCAGTACTTC
CASRTDRESGETQYF
>TRBV5-1|NA|TRBD1|TRBJ1-1
TGCGCCAGCAGGGGACAGGGGGCGAACACTGAAGCTTTCTTT
CASRGQGANTEAFF
>TRBV27|NA|NA|TRBJ2-7
TGTGCCAGCAGTTCGTCAGGGTTCGAGCAGTACTTC
CASSSSGFEQYF
>TRBV19|NA|TRBD2|TRBJ2-1
TGTGCCAGTAGTATCGGACTAGCGGGAGCGAAGCAGTTCTTC
CASSIGLAGAKQFF
>TRBV30|NA|NA|TRBJ1-2
TGTGCCTGGGACACGGGGGGATACTATGGCTACACCTTC
CAWDTGGYYGYTF
>TRBV2|NA|TRBD2|TRBJ2-7
TGTGCCAGCAGACCGGGACTACGAGGCTACGAGCAGTACTTC
CASRPGLRGYEQYF
>TRBV6-5|NA|TRBD1|TRBJ1-2
TGTGCCAGCAGCCCAGGGGGAACGGGGTATGGCTACACCTTC
CASSPGGTGYGYTF
>TRBV18|once|NA|TRBJ1-5
TGTGCCAGCTCCCCTTCGTTCAATCAGCCCCAGCATTTT
CASSPSFNQPQHF
>TRBV18|NA|TRBD1|TRBJ1-2
TGTGCCAGCTCACCAGCATTGGACAGGGTAGATGGCTACACCTTC
CASSPALDRVDGYTF